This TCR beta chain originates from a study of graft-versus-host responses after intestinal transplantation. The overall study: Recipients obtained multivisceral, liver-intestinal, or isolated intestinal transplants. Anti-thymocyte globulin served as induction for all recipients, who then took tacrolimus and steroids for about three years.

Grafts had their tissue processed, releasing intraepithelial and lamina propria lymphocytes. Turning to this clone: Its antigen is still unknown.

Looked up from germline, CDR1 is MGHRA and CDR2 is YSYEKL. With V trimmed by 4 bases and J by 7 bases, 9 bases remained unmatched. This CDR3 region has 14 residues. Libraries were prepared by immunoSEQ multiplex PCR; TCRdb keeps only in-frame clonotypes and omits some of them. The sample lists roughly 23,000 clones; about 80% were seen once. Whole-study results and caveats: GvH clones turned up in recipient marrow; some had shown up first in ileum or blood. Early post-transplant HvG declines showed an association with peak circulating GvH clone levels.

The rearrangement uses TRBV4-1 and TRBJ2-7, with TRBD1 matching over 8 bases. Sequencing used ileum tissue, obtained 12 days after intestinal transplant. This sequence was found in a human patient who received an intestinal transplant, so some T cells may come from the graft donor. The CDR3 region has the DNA TGCGCCAGCAGCCTCAGCCAGGGGGCATGGGAGCAGTACTTC. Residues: CASSLSQGAWEQYF.